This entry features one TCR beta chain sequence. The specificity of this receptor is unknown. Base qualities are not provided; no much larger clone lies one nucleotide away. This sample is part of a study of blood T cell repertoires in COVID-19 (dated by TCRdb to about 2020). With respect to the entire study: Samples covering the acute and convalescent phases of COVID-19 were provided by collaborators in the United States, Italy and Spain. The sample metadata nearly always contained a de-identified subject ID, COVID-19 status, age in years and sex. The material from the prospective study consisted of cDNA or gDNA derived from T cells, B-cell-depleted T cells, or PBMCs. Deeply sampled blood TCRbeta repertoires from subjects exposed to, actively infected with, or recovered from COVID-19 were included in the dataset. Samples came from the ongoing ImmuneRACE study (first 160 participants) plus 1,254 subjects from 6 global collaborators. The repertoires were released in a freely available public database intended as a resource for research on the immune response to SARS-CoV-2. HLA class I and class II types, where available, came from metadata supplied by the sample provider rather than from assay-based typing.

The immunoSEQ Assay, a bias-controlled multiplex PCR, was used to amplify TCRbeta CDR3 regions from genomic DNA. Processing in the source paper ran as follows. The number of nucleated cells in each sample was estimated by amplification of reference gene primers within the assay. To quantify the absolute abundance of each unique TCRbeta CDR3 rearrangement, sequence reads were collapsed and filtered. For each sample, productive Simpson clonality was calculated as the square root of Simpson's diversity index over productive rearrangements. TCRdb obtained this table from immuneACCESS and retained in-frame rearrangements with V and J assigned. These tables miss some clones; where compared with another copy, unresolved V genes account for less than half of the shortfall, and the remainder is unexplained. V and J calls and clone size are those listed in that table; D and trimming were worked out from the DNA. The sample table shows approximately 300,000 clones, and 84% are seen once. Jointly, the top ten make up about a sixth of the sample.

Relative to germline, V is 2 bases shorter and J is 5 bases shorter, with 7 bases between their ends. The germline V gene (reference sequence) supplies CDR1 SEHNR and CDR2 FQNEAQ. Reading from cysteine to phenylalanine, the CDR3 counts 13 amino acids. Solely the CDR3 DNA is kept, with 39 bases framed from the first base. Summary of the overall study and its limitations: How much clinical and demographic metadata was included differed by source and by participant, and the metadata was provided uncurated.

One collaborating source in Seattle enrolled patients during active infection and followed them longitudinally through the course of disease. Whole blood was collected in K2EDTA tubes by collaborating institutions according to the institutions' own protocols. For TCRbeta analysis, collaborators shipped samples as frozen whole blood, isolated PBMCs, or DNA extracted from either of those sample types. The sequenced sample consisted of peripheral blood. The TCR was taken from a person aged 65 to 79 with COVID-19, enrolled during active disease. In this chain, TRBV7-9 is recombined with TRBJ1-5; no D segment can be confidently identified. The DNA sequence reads TGTGCCAGCAGCTTAACTTCGGATCAGCCCCAGCATTTT. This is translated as CASSLTSDQPQHF.